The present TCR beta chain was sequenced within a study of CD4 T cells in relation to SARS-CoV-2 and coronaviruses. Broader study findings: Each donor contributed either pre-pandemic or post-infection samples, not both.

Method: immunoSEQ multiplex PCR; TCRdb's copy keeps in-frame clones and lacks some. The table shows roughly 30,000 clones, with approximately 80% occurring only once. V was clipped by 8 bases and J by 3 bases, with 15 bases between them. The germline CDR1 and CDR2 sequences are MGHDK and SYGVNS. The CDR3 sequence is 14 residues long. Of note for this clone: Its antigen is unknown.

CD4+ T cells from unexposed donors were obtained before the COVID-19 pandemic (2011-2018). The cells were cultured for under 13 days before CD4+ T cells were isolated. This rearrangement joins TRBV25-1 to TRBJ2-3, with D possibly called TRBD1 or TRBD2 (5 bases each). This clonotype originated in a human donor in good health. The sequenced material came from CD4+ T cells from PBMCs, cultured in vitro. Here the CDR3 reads CASLDGAGTDTQYF. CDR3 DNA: TGTGCCAGCCTCGACGGGGCAGGGACAGATACGCAGTATTTT.